The 30 T cell receptor beta chains in this list originate from one sample, sequenced in a study of control samples from healthy donors and cancer patients. The repertoire was sequenced with immunoSEQ multiplex PCR; TCRdb's copy has only in-frame clones and lacks some. The sample lists fewer than 200,000 clones, around 89% seen once, with roughly 1.3% in the top ten. What was sequenced was blood. Receptor source: a woman in her forties or fifties in good health.

The V call is TRBV5-1, the J call TRBJ1-1, with D perhaps matching TRBD1 (5 bases). Germline CDR1 reads SGHRS; CDR2 reads YFSETQ. V was pared by 1 base and J by 1 base, with 8 bases between. The CDR3 contains 14 residues. The CDR3, as DNA: TGCGCCAGCAGCTTGCAGGGCGGGAACACTGAAGCTTTCTTT. This translates into CASSLQGGNTEAFF.

In its sample, this clone was seen once. Distinct nucleotide sequences in the sample also encode this CDR3. The chain carries TRBV3-1 (or the pseudogene TRBV3-2) and TRBJ1-2; unclear D gene. V dropped 3 bases and J dropped 8 bases, with 7 bases sitting between them. Germline V gene lookup returns CDR1 LGHDT and CDR2 YNNKEL (reference sequence). The CDR3 consists of 11 residues. The CDR3 here is CASSQGYGYTF. The CDR3 bases are TGTGCCAGCAGCCAGGGATACGGCTACACCTTC.

This sequence joins TRBV27 and TRBJ2-2; TRBD1 might be the D (6 bases). The V gene's germline CDR1 is MNHEY and CDR2 SMNVEV (reference sequence). The CDR3 is 16 amino acids. The V gene lost 8 bases and the J gene lost 0 bases, with 16 bases spanning the gap. Here the CDR3 reads CASRLSGDTNTGELFF. For the CDR3, the DNA is TGTGCCAGCCGCTTATCAGGGGACACGAACACCGGGGAGCTGTTTTTT.

The chain uses TRBV7-2 and TRBJ1-2; D is possibly TRBD1 (6 bases). The ends were cut back, 1 base at V and 9 bases at J, with 15 bases in the middle. The CDR3 covers 14 residues. Germline-derived CDR1 and CDR2 are SGHTA and FQGNSA. The CDR3 nucleotides are TGTGCCAGCAGCTTAGATCGGGGGACAATAAGCTACACCTTC. Translated: CASSLDRGTISYTF.

This chain uses TRBV12-3 or TRBV12-4 with TRBJ2-7; either TRBD1 or TRBD2 may fit D (5 bases each). The V and J ends lost 8 bases and 2 bases respectively, with 10 bases between them. The CDR3 totals 12 residues. CDR3 residues: CASGGTAYEQYF. The CDR3 bases are TGTGCCAGCGGGGGAACCGCCTACGAGCAGTACTTC.

The chain recombines TRBV29-1 with TRBJ2-2, with 12 positions matching TRBD2. J was trimmed by 5 bases and V by 1 base; bases with no gene match: 14. CDR1 is SQVTM and CDR2 is ANQGSEA in the germline V gene. This CDR3 has 19 residues. The CDR3 DNA sequence: TGCAGCGTTGAAGGATCCGGGACTAGCGGGCACAAAAGTACCGGGGAGCTGTTTTTT. Encoded protein: CSVEGSGTSGHKSTGELFF.

This clone appeared a few times. The chain carries TRBV4-2 and TRBJ1-1; a possible D gene is TRBD1 (5 bases). The CDR3 consists of 18 residues. Trimming shortened V by 3 bases and J by 1 base, and 21 bases separated the two germline ends. Germline V gene lookup returns CDR1 LGHNA and CDR2 YNFKEQ. For the CDR3, the DNA is TGTGCCAGCAGCCAGCCTACGTCGTCGGGGCGTACGAACACTGAAGCTTTCTTT. It codes for CASSQPTSSGRTNTEAFF.

V is TRBV19 and J is TRBJ2-3, with 15 bases that match TRBD2. The CDR3 has 17 amino acids. The ends lost 5 bases at V and 0 bases at J; junction bases unmatched: 3. Germline CDR1 reads LNHDA; CDR2 reads SQIVND (reference sequence). The CDR3 DNA sequence: TGTGCCAGTAGTGCCGGGACTAGCGGGGGGAGCACAGATACGCAGTATTTT. It codes for CASSAGTSGGSTDTQYF.

V gene TRBV5-1 combines with J gene TRBJ2-7; 9 bases match TRBD1. The CDR3 runs 14 residues. Germline lookup yields CDR1 SGHRS and CDR2 YFSETQ. V shed 2 bases, J shed 4 bases, and the junction held 4 bases outside the gene matches. The CDR3 reads CASSFGTGKYEQYF. The CDR3 region has the DNA TGCGCCAGCAGCTTCGGGACAGGGAAATACGAGCAGTACTTC. Variable domain in full (rest from reference TRBV5-1 and TRBJ2-7): KAGVTQTPRYLIKTRGQQVTLSCSPISGHRSVSWYQQTPGQGLQFLFEYFSETQRNKGNFPGRFSGRQFSNSRSEMNVSTLELGDSALYLCASSFGTGKYEQYFGPGTRLTVT.

This chain connects TRBV6-2 or TRBV6-3 to TRBJ2-7, with TRBD1 as a possible D gene (6 bases). V was pared by 6 bases and J by 0 bases, with 15 bases between. Germline loops: CDR1 MNHEY, CDR2 SVGEGT. This CDR3 contains 15 residues. CDR3 DNA: TGTGCCAGCAGCTCAGGGGTAGTGGCCTCCTACGAGCAGTACTTC. Protein sequence: CASSSGVVASYEQYF.

This chain joins TRBV19 and TRBJ1-6; D possibly corresponds to TRBD1 (6 bases). The CDR3 is made up of 15 amino acids. From germline, CDR1 is LNHDA and CDR2 SQIVND (reference sequence). V lost 7 bases, J lost 6 bases, and 16 bases lay in between. The CDR3 DNA sequence: TGTGCCAGTACTAAAGACAGGCAACCTAATTCACCCCTCCACTTT. Its translation is CASTKDRQPNSPLHF.

This chain connects TRBV29-1 to TRBJ1-1; D is ambiguous. Germline V gives CDR1 SQVTM, CDR2 ANQGSEA. This CDR3 region has 12 residues. V was pared by 3 bases and J by 4 bases, with 9 bases between. CDR3 sequence reads: CSVESWATEAFF. CDR3 coding DNA: TGCAGCGTTGAGTCTTGGGCCACTGAAGCTTTCTTT.

The rearrangement joins TRBV9 to TRBJ2-3; D could derive from TRBD1 or TRBD2 (5 bases each). From germline, CDR1 is SGDLS and CDR2 YYNGEE. V shed 2 bases and J shed 1 base, with 20 bases lying between them. CDR3 length equals 18 residues. The DNA of the CDR3 is TGTGCCAGCAGCGTTAGGGGTATCGGGATTGGCGGCACAGATACGCAGTATTTT. Protein product: CASSVRGIGIGGTDTQYF.

V usage is TRBV11-3 and J usage is TRBJ2-2; 8 nucleotides line up with TRBD1. J gave up 3 bases and V 3 bases, and 0 bases lay outside the gene matches. The CDR3 length is 14 residues. From germline, CDR1 is SGHNT and CDR2 YENEEA. CDR3 DNA: TGTGCCAGCAGCTTGGACAGGGACACCGGGGAGCTGTTTTTT. Translation: CASSLDRDTGELFF. The whole variable domain, filled in from reference TRBV11-3 and TRBJ2-2, reads EAGVVQSPRYKIIEKKQPVAFWCNPISGHNTLYWYLQNLGQGPELLIRYENEEAVDDSQLPKDRFSAERLKGVDSTLKIQPAELGDSAVYLCASSLDRDTGELFFGEGSRLTVL.

The chain carries TRBV28 and TRBJ1-5, with TRBD1 identical over 7 bases. The V gene end was trimmed by 8 bases and the J gene end by 5 bases; junction bases not matched to a gene: 9. The germline CDR1 and CDR2 sequences are MDHEN and SYDVKM. The CDR3 extends over 14 amino acids. This CDR3 reads CASRGGLKDQPQHF. The DNA for the CDR3 is TGTGCCAGCCGAGGGGGCCTGAAGGATCAGCCCCAGCATTTT.

The chain uses TRBV5-1 and TRBJ1-2; D is possibly TRBD1 (5 bases). The germline V and J ends were trimmed by 0 bases and 1 base, with 10 bases remaining between them. Germline CDR1 SGHRS, CDR2 YFSETQ. The CDR3 covers 15 residues. In DNA form, the CDR3 reads TGCGCCAGCAGCTTGGCCACAGGAGGTAACTATGGCTACACCTTC. Residues: CASSLATGGNYGYTF.

This chain links TRBV2 with TRBJ2-3, with no clear D. CDR1 and CDR2 from the germline V gene are SNHLY and FYNNEI. Trimming stripped 7 bases from V and 2 bases from J, with 10 bases between. This CDR3 is built from 13 residues. The CDR3 region is CASTLRPTDTQYF. CDR3 coding DNA: TGTGCCAGCACCCTCCGTCCCACAGATACGCAGTATTTT.

This clone came up many times. The CDR3 region has the DNA TGTGCCAGCAAAGCGGATATTTCCTATGGCTACACCTTC. It codes for CASKADISYGYTF. The chain couples TRBV28 to TRBJ1-2; D is unresolved. Trimming shortened V by 7 bases and J by 4 bases, and 13 bases separated the two germline ends. The CDR3 runs 13 residues. CDR1 is MDHEN, CDR2 SYDVKM, per germline.

The rearrangement joins TRBV19 to TRBJ2-1; 10 bases fit TRBD2. Unmatched junction bases numbered 9, after V lost 5 bases and J lost 5 bases. The CDR3 loop spans 16 amino acids. In germline, CDR1 is LNHDA, CDR2 SQIVND (reference sequence). Here the CDR3 DNA reads TGTGCCAGTAGTCGAGCTAGCGGGAGTACTCACAATGAGCAGTTCTTC. Its translation: CASSRASGSTHNEQFF. Variable domain in full (rest from reference TRBV19 and TRBJ2-1): DGGITQSPKYLFRKEGQNVTLSCEQNLNHDAMYWYRQDPGQGLRLIYYSQIVNDFQKGDIAEGYSVSREKKESFPLTVTSAQKNPTAFYLCASSRASGSTHNEQFFGPGTRLTVL.

The chain recombines TRBV7-9 with TRBJ1-4; D not resolved. V was cut by 8 bases and J by 7 bases, with 14 bases left in between. Germline V lookup: CDR1 SEHNR, CDR2 FQNEAQ (reference sequence). The length of the CDR3 is 13 residues. CDR3 region: CASSGVRGEKLFF. The CDR3 DNA reads as TGTGCCAGCTCTGGGGTTCGCGGTGAAAAACTGTTTTTT.

The rearrangement joins TRBV10-3 to TRBJ1-5; no clear D gene. This CDR3 contains 12 residues. The V end was cut by 10 bases, the J end by 5 bases, with 12 bases between. Germline V gene lookup returns CDR1 ENHRY and CDR2 SYGVKD. The DNA for the CDR3 is TGTGCCACCCGACAAAGAGATCAGCCCCAGCATTTT. It encodes CATRQRDQPQHF.

V gene TRBV3-1 (or the pseudogene TRBV3-2) combines with J gene TRBJ1-1; D perhaps matches TRBD1 (6 bases). Germline CDR1 is LGHDT and CDR2 is YNNKEL (reference sequence). The CDR3 length is 14 residues. V lost 4 bases and J lost 5, with 14 bases in between. The CDR3 region is CASSLIQGRTEAFF. CDR3 in DNA: TGTGCCAGCAGCCTAATACAGGGCCGGACTGAAGCTTTCTTT.

This clone has just one count. V is TRBV7-2 and J is TRBJ2-7; 10 bases align to TRBD1. In germline, CDR1 is SGHTA, CDR2 FQGNSA. The J segment lost 2 bases and the V segment lost 6 bases, leaving 7 bases of the junction unmatched. The CDR3 is 15 residues long. The CDR3 region has the DNA TGTGCCAGCAGTCCATATGGACAGGGGGCCTACGAGCAGTACTTC. This codes for CASSPYGQGAYEQYF.

The rearrangement uses TRBV7-2 and TRBJ2-5; D is undetermined. V lost 4 bases to trimming and J lost 3 bases, with 6 bases between them. Germline-derived CDR1 and CDR2 are SGHTA and FQGNSA. The CDR3 runs to 12 residues. CDR3 DNA: TGTGCCAGCAGCTCGATTGAAGAGACCCAGTACTTC. Its translation is CASSSIEETQYF.

V is TRBV30 and J is TRBJ1-5, with TRBD1 as a possible D gene (6 bases). This CDR3 is built from 15 residues. V lost 5 bases and J 1 base, leaving 15 bases between the germline ends. The germline V gene has CDR1 GTSNPN and CDR2 SVGIG (reference sequence). CDR3 loop: CAWGMGGRSNQPQHF. As DNA, the CDR3 is TGTGCCTGGGGGATGGGGGGCCGGAGCAATCAGCCCCAGCATTTT.

The chain couples TRBV7-2 to TRBJ2-4; TRBD1 agrees at 8 bases. The CDR3 loop spans 15 amino acids. The V segment lost 3 bases and the J segment 0 bases; nucleotides outside the gene matches: 1. Germline-derived CDR1 and CDR2 are SGHTA and FQGNSA. The CDR3 loop reads CASSLTGVAKNIQYF. The CDR3 DNA follows: TGTGCCAGCAGCTTGACAGGGGTAGCCAAAAACATTCAGTACTTC.

The rearrangement links TRBV6-5 to TRBJ2-2, with 8 positions matching TRBD1. V lost 8 bases to trimming and J lost 1 base; unmatched junction nucleotides: 3. Germline CDR1 reads MNHEY; CDR2 reads SVGAGI. There are 14 residues in the CDR3. Here the CDR3 reads CASAGTGNTGELFF. CDR3 DNA: TGTGCCAGCGCCGGGACAGGGAACACCGGGGAGCTGTTTTTT.

This clone has only one observation. The genes are TRBV20-1 and TRBJ2-3, with D unclear. The CDR3 contains 14 residues. V was trimmed by 3 bases and J by 3 bases, leaving 13 bases between them. Germline-derived CDR1 and CDR2 are DFQATT and SNEGSKA (reference sequence). CDR3 sequence: CSASWARSTDTQYF. The DNA of the CDR3 is TGCAGTGCTAGTTGGGCCAGAAGTACAGATACGCAGTATTTT.

The gene calls are TRBV9 and TRBJ1-6, with D perhaps TRBD1 (6 bases). CDR1 SGDLS and CDR2 YYNGEE come from the germline V gene. Trimming shortened V by 7 bases and J by 8 bases, and 19 bases separated the two germline ends. This CDR3 has 15 amino acids. CDR3 coding DNA: TGTGCCAGCGGAGAAGCGGGGGCCCTACATTCACCCCTCCACTTT. This sequence encodes CASGEAGALHSPLHF.

The V gene is TRBV19, the J gene TRBJ1-2; no clear D. V dropped 5 bases and J dropped 6 bases, with 13 bases sitting between them. This CDR3 is 13 amino acids long. The germline V gene has CDR1 LNHDA and CDR2 SQIVND (reference sequence). The CDR3 DNA sequence: TGTGCCAGTAGTTCAACCTTGGGCCATGGCTACACCTTC. The encoded protein is CASSSTLGHGYTF.